This TCR beta chain was recorded in a study of blood T cell repertoires in COVID-19. The protocol was immunoSEQ multiplex PCR, while the TCRdb copy is restricted to in-frame clones and leaves out a portion. Altogether about 190,000 clones are present, roughly nine tenths being singletons, with the ten largest covering approximately 1%. The V gene lost 7 bases and the J gene lost 0 bases, with 12 bases spanning the gap. CDR1 is MNHEY, CDR2 SVGAGI, per germline. The length of the CDR3 is 15 residues. The rearrangement links TRBV6-5 to TRBJ2-2; a possible D gene is TRBD1 (6 bases). This TCR derives from a man between 25 and 39 years old with acute or convalescent COVID-19. Sequenced: peripheral blood. The DNA of the CDR3 is TGTGCCAGCACCCCGGGACACTCGAACACCGGGGAGCTGTTTTTT. Translation gives CASTPGHSNTGELFF.